This TCR beta chain was sequenced in a study of T cells after yellow fever vaccination. A few counts support this clonotype. One entry per CDR3 protein, called by TCRdb with MiXCR from the 5' RACE reads. The sample includes about 350,000 distinct CDR3 sequences, roughly 8.4% of them seen just once. Per germline, CDR1 MNHEY and CDR2 SVGEGT. The CDR3 length is 14 residues. Trimming removed 11 bases at V and 0 bases at J, with 17 bases between. The chain recombines TRBV6-2 or TRBV6-3 with TRBJ2-7; TRBD1 might be the D (6 bases). The TCR comes from a man between 18 and 35 years old who received the YFV17D yellow fever vaccine. Source: PBMCs, taken about 41 days after the first yellow fever vaccination. Here the CDR3 DNA reads TGTGCCGGAGCACTGGGACATAACTCCTACGAGCAGTACTTC. Protein product: CAGALGHNSYEQYF.